This T cell receptor (beta chain) comes out of a study of OX40 agonist ivuxolimab in advanced cancers. Background on the study: Recorded diagnoses for dose-escalation patients were hepatocellular carcinoma, melanoma, renal cell or head and neck cancer. Subjects had a mean age of roughly 60 years, with a range of roughly 23 to 80; less than 90% were male. Study conclusions and caveats: Among expanded peripheral T cells, antigen specificity went undetermined.

The length of the CDR3 is 13 residues. Trimming took off 5 bases at V and 3 bases at J, with 11 bases between the two ends. Per the germline V gene, CDR1 is SGHAT and CDR2 is FQNNGV. Concerning this clone: The antigen is undetermined.

Method: immunoSEQ multiplex PCR; TCRdb's copy keeps in-frame clones and lacks some. The table includes 35,000 to 40,000 clones, about 80% detected once. This clonotype was obtained from an adult with an advanced solid tumor such as melanoma, head and neck, liver or kidney cancer. This chain connects TRBV11-2 to TRBJ2-7; D may be TRBD2 (5 bases). The sequencing used CD4+ or CD8+ T cells sorted from blood, collected in a trial of the OX40 agonist ivuxolimab. DNA of the CDR3: TGTGCCAGCAGCCGCGGAGGTATCTACGAGCAGTACTTC. The encoded protein is CASSRGGIYEQYF.